This T cell receptor (beta chain) was captured by sequencing in a study of CD8 T cells in Susac syndrome. This clonotype was seen a single time. An input of about 0.45 to 1 ug of RNA was subjected to reverse transcription using random hexamers. TCRdb re-called the immunoSEQ multiplex PCR reads through MiXCR, storing one row per CDR3 protein. The sample carries some 68,000 distinct CDR3 sequences, 93% recorded once. The CDR3 has 18 amino acids. V lost 6 bases and J lost 1, with 21 bases in between. CDR1 is MDHEN and CDR2 is SYDVKM in the germline V gene. This rearrangement joins TRBV28 to TRBJ2-2, with D uncertain. This clonotype was obtained from a human donor with Susac syndrome. Input material: CD4+ T cells from PBMCs. The DNA of the CDR3 is TGTGCCAGCAGCCCGCTCGTAGGTCGAACTAAGAACACCGGGGAGCTGTTTTTT. Translating gives CASSPLVGRTKNTGELFF.